This TCR beta chain emerged from a study of blood T cell repertoires in COVID-19. Background on the study: Samples taken during acute and convalescent COVID-19 were collected in the United States, Italy and Spain.

Clones were read by immunoSEQ multiplex PCR, and TCRdb kept only the in-frame ones, dropping some. The sample lists roughly 250,000 clones, about 88% occurring once. V lost 1 base, J lost 1 base, and 10 bases lay in between. CDR3 length: 15 residues. CDR1 and CDR2 (germline): MDHEN, SYDVKM. The TCR comes from a woman between 45 and 60 years old who had recovered from COVID-19. Sequencing input: PBMCs or T cells enriched from blood (not recorded which). The chain has TRBV28 and TRBJ1-1; D call uncertain. For the CDR3, the DNA is TGTGCCAGCAGTTTATCCCCTCCCTCGAACACTGAAGCTTTCTTT. Encoded protein: CASSLSPPSNTEAFF.